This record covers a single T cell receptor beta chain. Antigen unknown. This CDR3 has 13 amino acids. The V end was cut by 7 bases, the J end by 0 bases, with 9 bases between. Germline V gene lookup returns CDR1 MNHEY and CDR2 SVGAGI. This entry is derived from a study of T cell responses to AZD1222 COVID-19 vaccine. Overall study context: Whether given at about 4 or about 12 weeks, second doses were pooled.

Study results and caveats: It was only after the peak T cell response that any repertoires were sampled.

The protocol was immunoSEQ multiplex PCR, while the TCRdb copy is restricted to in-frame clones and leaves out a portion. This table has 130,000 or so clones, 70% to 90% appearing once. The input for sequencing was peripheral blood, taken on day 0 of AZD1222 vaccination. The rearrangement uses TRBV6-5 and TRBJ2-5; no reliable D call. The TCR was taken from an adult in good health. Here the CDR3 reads CASITRNQETQYF. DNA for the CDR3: TGTGCCAGCATTACACGAAACCAAGAGACCCAGTACTTC.